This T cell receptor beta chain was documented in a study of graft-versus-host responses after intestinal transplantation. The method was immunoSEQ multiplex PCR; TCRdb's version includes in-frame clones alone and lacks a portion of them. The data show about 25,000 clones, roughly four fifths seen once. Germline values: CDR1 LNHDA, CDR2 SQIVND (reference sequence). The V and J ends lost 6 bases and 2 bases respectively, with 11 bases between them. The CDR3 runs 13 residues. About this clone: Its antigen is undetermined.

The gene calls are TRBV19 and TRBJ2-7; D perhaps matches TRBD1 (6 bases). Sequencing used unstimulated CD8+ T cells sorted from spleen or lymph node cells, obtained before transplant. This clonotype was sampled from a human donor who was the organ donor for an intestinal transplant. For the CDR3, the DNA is TGTGCCAGTAGCGACGGACAGCCCTACGAGCAGTACTTC. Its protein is CASSDGQPYEQYF.